This T cell receptor (beta chain) was observed in a study of T-cell reconstitution after alpha-beta-depleted transplantation in children. Study findings and constraints: T-cell numbers and diversity, one year after transplant, stemmed largely from T cells that were newly produced. There were some patients whose high TCRbeta diversity at day 60 came from surviving recipient T cells and thymic progenitors.

This clonotype was observed a handful of times. Its antigen is unidentified. This CDR3 is 16 amino acids long. CDR1 is MGHRA and CDR2 is YSYEKL in the germline V gene. V was cut by 1 base and J by 8 bases, with 17 bases left in between. The TCRbeta library incorporated unique molecular identifiers. TCRdb re-analysed the PCR reads in MiXCR, keeping a single row per CDR3 protein. The data show around 800,000 distinct CDR3 sequences, roughly 16% seen once. This TCR derives from a male patient younger than 18 who had a stem cell transplant for acute lymphoblastic leukemia, so the T cells may come from the graft donor. Specimen: PBMCs, mostly from graft donor cells, collected 360 days after TCRalphabeta/CD19-depleted stem cell transplant. The chain combines TRBV4-1 with TRBJ2-2; D possibly corresponds to TRBD2 (6 bases). The CDR3 sequence: CASSQAPGAIGGELFF. CDR3 in DNA: TGCGCCAGCAGCCAAGCCCCGGGAGCAATAGGTGGGGAGCTGTTTTTT.